This T cell receptor beta chain comes out of a study of a mutant IDH1 vaccine in newly diagnosed glioma. At the level of the study: Before enrollment, the patients had been treated with radiotherapy alone, temozolomide alone, or both together. Most of them had received both. In the visit schedule, V12 fell in week 35, while V13 fell in week 47.

Study-level points and caveats: In around 93% of patients, immune responses induced by the vaccine occurred. With respect to changes in top peripheral T cell clonotypes, pseudoprogression seemed unrelated.

This clone was counted a few times. Its specificity is not known. Clones were read by immunoSEQ multiplex PCR, and TCRdb kept only the in-frame ones, dropping some. This table has roughly 51,000 clones, approximately 84% appearing once. The V gene lost 0 bases and the J gene lost 4 bases, with 6 bases spanning the gap. Germline V gene data show CDR1 as SGHAT and CDR2 as FQNNGV. CDR3 length equals 13 residues. Regarding time point: week 47, end of study. Doses consisted of 300 ug of mutant IDH1 20-mer peptide each, paired with topical imiquimod. V is TRBV11-2 and J is TRBJ1-1; TRBD1 is a possible D gene (5 bases). Sample: PBMCs, taken from a glioma patient whose treatment included an IDH1 peptide vaccine. The sequence derives from a woman aged 30 to 39 with glioma. Some clones in this sample may be carry-over from other donors' samples. CDR3 protein: CASSLEQGTEAFF. The CDR3 DNA reads as TGTGCCAGCAGCTTAGAGCAGGGCACTGAAGCTTTCTTT. Complete variable domain (other parts from reference TRBV11-2 and TRBJ1-1): EAGVAQSPRYKIIEKRQSVAFWCNPISGHATLYWYQQILGQGPKLLIQFQNNGVVDDSQLPKDRFSAERLKGVDSTLKIQPAKLEDSAVYLCASSLEQGTEAFFGQGTRLTVV.